Below are 15 T cell receptor beta chains sequenced from a single sample in a study of response to subunit inactivated influenza vaccine. Each CDR3 protein is one row after TCRdb ran MiXCR on the RT-PCR reads. The data contain 300,000 to 350,000 distinct CDR3 sequences, 20% to 25% of them seen just once; the ten biggest clones take up about a tenth. Sequenced here: PBMCs from blood, sampled about 20 months after vaccination. These receptors were obtained from a man between 45 and 75 years old who received an inactivated influenza vaccine.

The chain combines TRBV19 with TRBJ2-5, with 9 bases lining up with TRBD2. Germline-derived CDR1 and CDR2 are LNHDA and SQIVND (reference sequence). Losses at the gene ends were 4 bases for V and 2 bases for J; bases not matched to a gene: 11. CDR3 length: 17 residues. The CDR3, as DNA: TGTGCCAGTAGTACCTACGTTAGCGGGGGACCTCAAGAGACCCAGTACTTC. Its protein product is CASSTYVSGGPQETQYF.

This clonotype turned up a few times. The chain is built from TRBV20-1 and TRBJ1-2; 7 bases align to TRBD1. CDR3 length: 14 amino acids. CDR1 and CDR2 from the germline V gene are DFQATT and SNEGSKA (reference sequence). The V and J ends lost 2 bases and 3 bases, in that order; junction bases with no gene match: 6. CDR3 sequence: CSARRNRGDYGYTF. CDR3 coding DNA: TGCAGTGCTAGACGTAACAGGGGCGACTATGGCTACACCTTC.

This clonotype was seen more than once but under ten times. J is TRBJ1-5 and V is TRBV3-1; D remains ambiguous. V lost 0 bases, J lost 1 base, and 4 bases lay in between. CDR3 length: 14 amino acids. Germline assignment: CDR1 LGHDT and CDR2 YNNKEL (reference sequence). The CDR3 region has the DNA TGTGCCAGCAGCCAAGATCCCAGCAATCAGCCCCAGCATTTT. Amino acids: CASSQDPSNQPQHF.

This clonotype was found a few times. The V gene is TRBV7-9, the J gene TRBJ2-1; D possibly corresponds to TRBD2 (6 bases). In germline, CDR1 is SEHNR, CDR2 FQNEAQ (reference sequence). V was clipped by 4 bases and J by 15 bases, with 19 bases between them. This CDR3 is 13 amino acids long. The CDR3 nucleotides are TGTGCCAGCAGCTCCCGGACTAACCCGTTTTGGTTCTTC. Protein sequence: CASSSRTNPFWFF. The full variable domain, its missing parts supplied by reference TRBV7-9 and TRBJ2-1, is DTGVSQNPRHKITKRGQNVTFRCDPISEHNRLYWYRQTLGQGPEFLTYFQNEAQLEKSRLLSDRFSAERPKGSFSTLEIQRTEQGDSAMYLCASSSRTNPFWFFGPGTRLTVL.

V usage is TRBV28 and J usage is TRBJ2-1; 8 bases agree with TRBD2. The CDR3 sequence is 16 residues long. Germline V gene lookup returns CDR1 MDHEN and CDR2 SYDVKM. J lost 7 bases, V lost 5 bases, and 13 bases had no gene match. The CDR3 is CASSTPAGDLGNEQFF. The CDR3 nucleotides read TGTGCCAGCAGTACGCCAGCGGGAGATCTCGGGAATGAGCAGTTCTTC.

This clonotype was seen more than once but under ten times. The genes are TRBV29-1 and TRBJ1-1; 11 positions match TRBD1. Germline values: CDR1 SQVTM, CDR2 ANQGSEA. Trimming removed 5 bases from V and 5 bases from J; junction bases left unmatched: 7. The CDR3 is 14 residues long. DNA of the CDR3: TGCAGCGTTCGGACAGGGGGCGTGGGGACTGAAGCTTTCTTT. Amino acid sequence: CSVRTGGVGTEAFF.

The rearrangement joins TRBV7-9 to TRBJ1-2; D is unresolved. Trimming took off 6 bases at V and 6 bases at J, with 8 bases between the two ends. The CDR3 contains 11 residues. Germline lookup yields CDR1 SEHNR and CDR2 FQNEAQ (reference sequence). The DNA of the CDR3 is TGTGCCAGCAGTCAGAGGGATGGCTACACCTTC. It is translated as CASSQRDGYTF.

The chain combines TRBV29-1 with TRBJ1-1; 9 positions match TRBD1. V lost 6 bases to trimming and J lost 6 bases; unmatched junction nucleotides: 5. In germline, CDR1 is SQVTM, CDR2 ANQGSEA. This CDR3 region has 12 residues. The CDR3 DNA is TGCAGCGTGGACAGGGGATTGGCTGAAGCTTTCTTT. Translating it yields CSVDRGLAEAFF.

V gene TRBV10-3 combines with J gene TRBJ2-2; 7 nucleotides align to TRBD1. The germline CDR1 and CDR2 sequences are ENHRY and SYGVKD. The CDR3 spans 18 residues. V was pared by 0 bases and J by 6 bases, with 13 bases of the junction left unmatched. The CDR3 sequence: CAISESSPLTGSAGELFF. Written as DNA, the CDR3 is TGTGCCATCAGTGAGTCGAGTCCCTTGACAGGGTCCGCCGGGGAGCTGTTTTTT.

The CDR3 DNA follows: TGTGCCACCAGTGATTTGTACGCTAGCAATCAGCCCCAGCATTTT. The encoded protein is CATSDLYASNQPQHF. The rearrangement uses TRBV24-1 and TRBJ1-5; D call uncertain. This CDR3 contains 15 residues. Per germline, CDR1 KGHDR and CDR2 SFDVKD. The V gene lost 0 bases and the J gene lost 0 bases, with 5 bases spanning the gap.

This clonotype was seen only a few times. The gene calls are TRBV4-1 and TRBJ1-5; D ambiguous. The CDR3 loop spans 16 amino acids. Germline-derived CDR1 and CDR2 are MGHRA and YSYEKL. V was clipped by 3 bases and J by 1 base, with 13 bases between them. The CDR3 spells CASSQGWIVSNQPQHF. CDR3 sequence (DNA): TGCGCCAGCAGCCAGGGGTGGATAGTGAGCAATCAGCCCCAGCATTTT.

The sample holds a few counts of this clonotype. V usage is TRBV11-3 and J usage is TRBJ2-5; TRBD2 matches at 8 bases. V lost 5 bases, J lost 3 bases, and 5 bases stayed unmatched. In germline, CDR1 is SGHNT, CDR2 YENEEA. This CDR3 has 14 amino acids. The CDR3 DNA reads TGTGCCAGCAGCCCCCGGGAGGGGGAAGAGACCCAGTACTTC. Its protein product is CASSPREGEETQYF.

With regard to this clonotype: At one end, the junction sequence differs from germline, possibly due to a read error. The chain uses TRBV11-2 and TRBJ2-5, with D maybe TRBD1 (6 bases). The V gene's germline CDR1 is SGHAT and CDR2 FQNNGV. The CDR3 totals 11 residues. The CDR3 DNA reads TGTGCCAGCAGCCGTGGGACAAAGGAAAGCTTC. This codes for CASSRGTKESF. Supplemented by reference TRBV11-2 and TRBJ2-5, the full variable domain reads EAGVAQSPRYKIIEKRQSVAFWCNPISGHATLYWYQQILGQGPKLLIQFQNNGVVDDSQLPKDRFSAERLKGVDSTLKIQPAKLEDSAVYLCASSRGTKESFGPGTRLLVL.

There are a few counts of this clonotype. The rearrangement links TRBV6-2 or TRBV6-3 to TRBJ1-1; perhaps TRBD1 as D (5 bases). Trimming pared 2 bases from V and 5 bases from J, leaving 9 bases between. The V gene's germline CDR1 is MNHEY and CDR2 SVGEGT. This CDR3 spans 13 amino acids. DNA of the CDR3: TGTGCCAGCAGTTACCAGGGTATGACTGAAGCTTTCTTT. This codes for CASSYQGMTEAFF.

This clonotype showed up just a few times. This chain uses TRBV5-6 with TRBJ2-5; D is possibly TRBD1 or TRBD2 (6 bases each). V dropped 0 bases and J dropped 9 bases, with 12 bases sitting between them. Germline values: CDR1 SGHDT, CDR2 YYEEEE. The CDR3 extends over 13 amino acids. CDR3 in DNA: TGTGCCAGCAGCTTGGCCGGGGGCCGGTCCCAGTACTTC. It codes for CASSLAGGRSQYF. The complete variable domain, with remaining parts taken from reference TRBV5-6 and TRBJ2-5, reads DAGVTQSPTHLIKTRGQQVTLRCSPKSGHDTVSWYQQALGQGPQFIFQYYEEEERQRGNFPDRFSGHQFPNYSSELNVNALLLGDSALYLCASSLAGGRSQYFGPGTRLLVL.